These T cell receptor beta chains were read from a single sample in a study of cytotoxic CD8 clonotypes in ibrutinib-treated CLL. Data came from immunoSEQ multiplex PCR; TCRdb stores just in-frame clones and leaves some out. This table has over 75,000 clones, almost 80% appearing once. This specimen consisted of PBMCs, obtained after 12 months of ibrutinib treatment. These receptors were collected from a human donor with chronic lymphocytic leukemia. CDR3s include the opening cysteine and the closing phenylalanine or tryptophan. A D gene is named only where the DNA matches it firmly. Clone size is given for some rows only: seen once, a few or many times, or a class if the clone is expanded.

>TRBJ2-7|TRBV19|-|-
TGTGCCAGTAGTAGGGTCAAGAGCTCCTACGAGCAGTACTTC
CASSRVKSSYEQYF
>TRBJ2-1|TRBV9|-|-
TGTGCCAGCAGCGTAATCGGGTCGCTGAGCTCCTACAATGAGCAGTTCTTC
CASSVIGSLSSYNEQFF
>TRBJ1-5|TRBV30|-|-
TGTGCCTGGAGTGTACAAGGGCAGGGACTTCGGCAGCCCCAGCATTTT
CAWSVQGQGLRQPQHF
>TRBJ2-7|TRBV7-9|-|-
TGTGCCAGCATTGAGGGTAACAGAAACCCTTACGAGCAGTACTTC
CASIEGNRNPYEQYF
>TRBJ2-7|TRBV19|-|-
TGTGCCAGTAGTAAAGGGGGGGTATTCTCCTACGAGCAGTACTTC
CASSKGGVFSYEQYF
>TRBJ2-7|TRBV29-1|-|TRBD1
TGCAGCGCAAAGCCGGGACAGGGATCCTACGAGCAGTACTTC
CSAKPGQGSYEQYF
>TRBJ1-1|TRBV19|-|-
TGTGCCAGTAGTATCCGCGGTGAAGCTTTCTTT
CASSIRGEAFF
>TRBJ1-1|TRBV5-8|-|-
TGTGCCAGCAGCTTGTTGGGGATAGCGAACACTGAAGCTTTCTTT
CASSLLGIANTEAFF
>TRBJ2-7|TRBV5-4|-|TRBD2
TGTGCCAGCACCCTCGGCGGGGGGCCAACCTACGAGCAGTACTTC
CASTLGGGPTYEQYF
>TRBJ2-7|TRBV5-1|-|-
TGCGCCAGCAGCTTGGCTGGGCAGTTTGCCGAGCAGTACTTC
CASSLAGQFAEQYF
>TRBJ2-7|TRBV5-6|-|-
TGTGCCAGCAGCTTGGCTTCCTACGAGCAGTACTTC
CASSLASYEQYF
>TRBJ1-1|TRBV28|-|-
TGTGCCAGCTCTTCAGGCCCTGAAGCTTTCTTT
CASSSGPEAFF
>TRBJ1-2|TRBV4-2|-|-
TGTGCCAGCAGCCAAGAAAGGGGGAACTATGGCTACACCTTC
CASSQERGNYGYTF
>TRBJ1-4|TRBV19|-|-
TGTGCCAGTAGTCCCCACCGGGGAATGGGAGATGAAAAACTGTTTTTT
CASSPHRGMGDEKLFF
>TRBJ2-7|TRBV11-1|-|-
TGTGCCAGCAGCTCCGTCGCCGAGCAGTACTTC
CASSSVAEQYF
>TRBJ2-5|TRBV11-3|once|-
TGTGCCAGCAGCCTAGGGCAGGGACGCGAGACCCAGTACTTC
CASSLGQGRETQYF
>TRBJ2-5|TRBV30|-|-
TGTGCCTGGAGTGGGACAGTCCAAGAGACCCAGTACTTC
CAWSGTVQETQYF
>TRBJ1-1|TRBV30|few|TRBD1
TGTGCCTTCGACGTACAGGGGTGGGAAGCTTTCTTT
CAFDVQGWEAFF
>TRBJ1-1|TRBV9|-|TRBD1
TGTGCCAGCAGCTTCGGACAGGGGGGGAACACTGAAGCTTTCTTT
CASSFGQGGNTEAFF
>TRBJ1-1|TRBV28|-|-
TGTGCCAGCAGTTTAGCCCGGCGCCTAAGAACCAACACTGAAGCTTTCTTT
CASSLARRLRTNTEAFF
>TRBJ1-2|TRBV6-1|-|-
TGTGCCAGCAGTCGCACAGGGACTAACTATGGCTACACCTTC
CASSRTGTNYGYTF
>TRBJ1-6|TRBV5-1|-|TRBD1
TGCGCCAGCAGCATGAGACAGGGTTCACCCCTCCACTTT
CASSMRQGSPLHF
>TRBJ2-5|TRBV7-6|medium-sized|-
TGTGCCAGCAGCTTAGGGGGTGAAGAGACCCAGTACTTC
CASSLGGEETQYF
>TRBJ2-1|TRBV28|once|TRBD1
TGTGCCAGCAGTTCCGCCGGGACAGGGAGCAATGAGCAGTTCTTC
CASSSAGTGSNEQFF
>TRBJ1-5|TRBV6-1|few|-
TGTGCCAGCACACTGGCAGGGAGCCAGCCCCAGCATTTT
CASTLAGSQPQHF
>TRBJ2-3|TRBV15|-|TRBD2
TGTGCCACCAGCAGACCTAGCGGGGGGGCCGCAGATACGCAGTATTTT
CATSRPSGGAADTQYF
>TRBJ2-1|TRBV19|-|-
TGTGCCAGTAGTATAGAGCGGGTCAGGGGGGTCTACAATGAGCAGTTCTTC
CASSIERVRGVYNEQFF
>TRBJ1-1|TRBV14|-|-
TGTGCCAGCAGCCAAGGGCCTGAAGCTTTCTTT
CASSQGPEAFF
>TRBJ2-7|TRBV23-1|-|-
TGCGCCAGCAGTCAATCGCCAGGGTACGAGCAGTACTTC
CASSQSPGYEQYF
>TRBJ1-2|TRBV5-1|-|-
TGCGCCAGCAGCTTGGATGGGGGGCTATATGGCTACACCTTC
CASSLDGGLYGYTF
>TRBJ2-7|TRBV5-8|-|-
TGTGCCAGCAGCGTGACAGGCTACGAGCAGTACTTC
CASSVTGYEQYF
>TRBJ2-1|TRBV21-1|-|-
TGTGCCAGCAGCAAACCGGTCCTACAGTTCAGCTCCTACAATGAGCAGTTCTTC
CASSKPVLQFSSYNEQFF
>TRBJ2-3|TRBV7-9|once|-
TGTGCCAGCAGCTTAGCGATAGGGGATGGGATCACAGATACGCAGTATTTT
CASSLAIGDGITDTQYF
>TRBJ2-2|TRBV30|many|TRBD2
TGTGCCTGGAGGGGAGGGACCGGGGAGCTGTTTTTT
CAWRGGTGELFF
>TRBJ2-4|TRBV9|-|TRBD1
TGTGCCAGCAGCGTAGGGACAGGGGACATTCAGTACTTC
CASSVGTGDIQYF
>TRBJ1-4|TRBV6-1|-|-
TGTGCCAGCAGTGCGAAGGCAGGGGTCAATGAAAAACTGTTTTTT
CASSAKAGVNEKLFF